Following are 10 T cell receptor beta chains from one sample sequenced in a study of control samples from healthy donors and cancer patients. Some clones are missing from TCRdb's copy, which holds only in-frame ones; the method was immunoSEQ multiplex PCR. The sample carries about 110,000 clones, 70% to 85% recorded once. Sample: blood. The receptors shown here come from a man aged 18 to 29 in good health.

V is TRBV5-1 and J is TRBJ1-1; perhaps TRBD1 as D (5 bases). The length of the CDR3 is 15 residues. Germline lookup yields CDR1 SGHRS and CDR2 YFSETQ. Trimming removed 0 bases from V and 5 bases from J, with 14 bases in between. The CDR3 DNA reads TGCGCCAGCAGCTTGGGGGTGGGACGCGGGACTGAAGCTTTCTTT. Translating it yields CASSLGVGRGTEAFF.

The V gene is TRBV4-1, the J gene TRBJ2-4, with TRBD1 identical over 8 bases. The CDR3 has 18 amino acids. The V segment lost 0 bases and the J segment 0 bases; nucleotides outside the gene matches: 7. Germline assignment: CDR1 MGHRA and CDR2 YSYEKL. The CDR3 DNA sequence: TGCGCCAGCAGCCAAGAACACCAGGGGGCCCTAGCCAAAAACATTCAGTACTTC. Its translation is CASSQEHQGALAKNIQYF.

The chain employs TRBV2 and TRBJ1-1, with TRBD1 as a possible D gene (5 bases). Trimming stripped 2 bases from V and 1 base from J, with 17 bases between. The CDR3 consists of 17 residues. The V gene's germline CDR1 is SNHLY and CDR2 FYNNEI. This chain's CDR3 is CASSEPPQGLKNTEAFF. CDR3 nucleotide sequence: TGTGCCAGCAGTGAACCGCCTCAGGGCCTGAAGAACACTGAAGCTTTCTTT.

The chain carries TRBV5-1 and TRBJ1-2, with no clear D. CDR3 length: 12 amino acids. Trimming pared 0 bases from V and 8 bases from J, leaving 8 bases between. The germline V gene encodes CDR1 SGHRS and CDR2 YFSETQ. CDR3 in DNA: TGCGCCAGCAGCTTGGAGGGAAGGGGCTACACCTTC. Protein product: CASSLEGRGYTF.

The CDR3: CASSLMTGPDTQYF. CDR3 bases: TGTGCCAGCAGCTTAATGACGGGCCCAGATACGCAGTATTTT. The chain uses TRBV7-9 and TRBJ2-3; no clear D. CDR3 length: 14 amino acids. V lost 2 bases, J lost 4 bases, and 10 bases lay in between. CDR1 is SEHNR, CDR2 FQNEAQ, per germline (reference sequence).

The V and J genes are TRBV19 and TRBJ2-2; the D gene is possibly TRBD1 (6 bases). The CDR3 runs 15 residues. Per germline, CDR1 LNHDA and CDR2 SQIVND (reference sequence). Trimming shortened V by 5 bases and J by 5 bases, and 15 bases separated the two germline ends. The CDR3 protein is CASSPLNRETGELFF. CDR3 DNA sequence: TGTGCCAGTAGTCCCTTAAACAGGGAAACCGGGGAGCTGTTTTTT.

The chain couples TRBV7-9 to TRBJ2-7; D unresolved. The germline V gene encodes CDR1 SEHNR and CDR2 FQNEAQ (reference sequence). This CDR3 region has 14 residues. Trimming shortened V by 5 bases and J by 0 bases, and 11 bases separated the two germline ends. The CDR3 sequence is CASSPRPSSYEQYF. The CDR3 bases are TGTGCCAGCAGCCCTAGGCCTAGCTCCTACGAGCAGTACTTC.

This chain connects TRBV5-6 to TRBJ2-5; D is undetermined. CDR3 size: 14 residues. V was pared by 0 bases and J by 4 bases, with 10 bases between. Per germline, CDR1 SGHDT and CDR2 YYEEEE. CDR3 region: CASSLVGYPETQYF. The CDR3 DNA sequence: TGTGCCAGCAGCTTGGTAGGCTACCCAGAGACCCAGTACTTC.

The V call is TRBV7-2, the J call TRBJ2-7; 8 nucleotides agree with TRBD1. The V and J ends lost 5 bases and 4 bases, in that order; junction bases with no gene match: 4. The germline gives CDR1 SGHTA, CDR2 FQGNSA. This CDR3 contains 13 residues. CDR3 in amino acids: CASSRDRLYEQYF. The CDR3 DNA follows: TGTGCCAGCAGCCGGGACAGGTTATACGAGCAGTACTTC.

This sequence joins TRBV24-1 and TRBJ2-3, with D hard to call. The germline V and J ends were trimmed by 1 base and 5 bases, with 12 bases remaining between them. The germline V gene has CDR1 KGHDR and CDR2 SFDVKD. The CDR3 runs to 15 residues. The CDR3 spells CATSDFKGLGDTQYF. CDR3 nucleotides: TGTGCCACCAGTGATTTCAAGGGCCTCGGAGATACGCAGTATTTT.